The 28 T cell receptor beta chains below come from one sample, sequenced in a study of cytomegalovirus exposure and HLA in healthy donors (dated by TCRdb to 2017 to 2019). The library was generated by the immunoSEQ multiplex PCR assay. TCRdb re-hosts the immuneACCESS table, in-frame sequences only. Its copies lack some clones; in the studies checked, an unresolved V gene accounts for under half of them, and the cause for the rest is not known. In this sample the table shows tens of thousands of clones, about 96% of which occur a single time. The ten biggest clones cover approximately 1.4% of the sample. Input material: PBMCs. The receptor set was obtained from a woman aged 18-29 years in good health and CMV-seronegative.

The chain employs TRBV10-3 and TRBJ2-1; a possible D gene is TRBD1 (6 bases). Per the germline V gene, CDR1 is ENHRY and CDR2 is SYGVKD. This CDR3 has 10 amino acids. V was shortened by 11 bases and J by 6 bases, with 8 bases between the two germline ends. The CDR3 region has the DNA TGTGCCCCGACAGGCAATGAGCAGTTCTTC. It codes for CAPTGNEQFF.

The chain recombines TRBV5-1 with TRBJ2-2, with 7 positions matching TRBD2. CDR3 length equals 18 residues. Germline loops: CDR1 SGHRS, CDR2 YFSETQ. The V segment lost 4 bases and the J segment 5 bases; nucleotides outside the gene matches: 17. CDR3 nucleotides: TGCGCCAGCAGCCCCGGCCTCCGACTAGCCGGGGGGACCGGGGAGCTGTTTTTT. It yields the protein CASSPGLRLAGGTGELFF.

Here the CDR3 DNA reads TGTGCCAGAAGCTTGCGGGAATTCCCTTACGAGCAGTACTTC. It translates to CARSLREFPYEQYF. The chain carries TRBV7-5 and TRBJ2-7; TRBD2 is the table's D call, not checked against the DNA. TRBV7-5 is given as a pseudogene. CDR3 size: 14 residues.

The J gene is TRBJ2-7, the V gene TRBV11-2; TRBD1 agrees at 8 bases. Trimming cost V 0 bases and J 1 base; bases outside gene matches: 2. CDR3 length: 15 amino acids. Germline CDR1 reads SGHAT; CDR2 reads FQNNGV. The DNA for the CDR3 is TGTGCCAGCAGCTTAGACAGGGGGCATTCCTACGAGCAGTACTTC. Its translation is CASSLDRGHSYEQYF.

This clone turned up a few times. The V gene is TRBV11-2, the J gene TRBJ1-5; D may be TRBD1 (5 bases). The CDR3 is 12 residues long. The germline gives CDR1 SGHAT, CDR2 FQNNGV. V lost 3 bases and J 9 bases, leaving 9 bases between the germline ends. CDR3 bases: TGTGCCAGCAGCTTCCCGGGGGGGCCCCAGCATTTT. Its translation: CASSFPGGPQHF. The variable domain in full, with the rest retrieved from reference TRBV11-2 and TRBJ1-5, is EAGVAQSPRYKIIEKRQSVAFWCNPISGHATLYWYQQILGQGPKLLIQFQNNGVVDDSQLPKDRFSAERLKGVDSTLKIQPAKLEDSAVYLCASSFPGGPQHFGDGTRLSIL.

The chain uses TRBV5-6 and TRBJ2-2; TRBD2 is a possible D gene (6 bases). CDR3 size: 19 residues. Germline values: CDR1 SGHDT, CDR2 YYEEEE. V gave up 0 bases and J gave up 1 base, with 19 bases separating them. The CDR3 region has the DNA TGTGCCAGCAGCTTGGGAGGAGGGCGGCAGCCCCTGAACACCGGGGAGCTGTTTTTT. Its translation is CASSLGGGRQPLNTGELFF.

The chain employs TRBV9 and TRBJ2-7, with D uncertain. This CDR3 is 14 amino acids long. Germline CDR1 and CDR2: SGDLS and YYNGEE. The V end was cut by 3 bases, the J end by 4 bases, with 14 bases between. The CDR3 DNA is TGTGCCAGCAGCGGAATTCCGTCAGGATACGAGCAGTACTTC. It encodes CASSGIPSGYEQYF.

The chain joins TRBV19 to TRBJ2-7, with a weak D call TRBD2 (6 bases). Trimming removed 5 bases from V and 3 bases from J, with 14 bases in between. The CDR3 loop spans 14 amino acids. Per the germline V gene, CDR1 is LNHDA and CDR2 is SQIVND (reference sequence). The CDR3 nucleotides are TGTGCCAGTAGTCCAGGGACTTTGCTCTACGAGCAGTACTTC. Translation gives CASSPGTLLYEQYF.

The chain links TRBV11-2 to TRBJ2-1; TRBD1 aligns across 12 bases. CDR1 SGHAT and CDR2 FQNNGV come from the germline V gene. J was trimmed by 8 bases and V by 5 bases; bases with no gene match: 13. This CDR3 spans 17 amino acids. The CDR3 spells CASSQGDRGRLVDEQFF. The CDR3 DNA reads TGTGCCAGCAGCCAGGGGGACAGGGGGCGGTTAGTGGATGAGCAGTTCTTC.

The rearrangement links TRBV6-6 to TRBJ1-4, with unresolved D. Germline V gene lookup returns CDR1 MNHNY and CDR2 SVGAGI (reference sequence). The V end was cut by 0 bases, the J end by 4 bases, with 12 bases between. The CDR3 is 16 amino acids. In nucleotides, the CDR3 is TGTGCCAGCAGTTACTCACCCGGTAGCCTTAATGAAAAACTGTTTTTT. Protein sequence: CASSYSPGSLNEKLFF.

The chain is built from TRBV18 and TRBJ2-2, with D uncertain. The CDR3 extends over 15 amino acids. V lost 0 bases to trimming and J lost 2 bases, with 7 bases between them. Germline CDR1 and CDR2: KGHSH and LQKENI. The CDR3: CASSPPSVNTGELFF. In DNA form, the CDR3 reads TGTGCCAGCTCACCACCGAGCGTAAACACCGGGGAGCTGTTTTTT.

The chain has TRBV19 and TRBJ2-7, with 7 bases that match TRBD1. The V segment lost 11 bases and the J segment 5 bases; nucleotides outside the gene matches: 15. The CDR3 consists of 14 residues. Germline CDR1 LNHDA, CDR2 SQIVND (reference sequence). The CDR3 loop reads CACSRGSLGNEQYF. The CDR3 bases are TGTGCCTGCAGCAGGGGGTCACTTGGGAACGAGCAGTACTTC.

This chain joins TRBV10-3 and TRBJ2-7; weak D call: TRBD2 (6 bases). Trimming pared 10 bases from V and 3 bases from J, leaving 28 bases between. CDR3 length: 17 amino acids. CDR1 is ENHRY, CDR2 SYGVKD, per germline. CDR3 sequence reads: CASDYRGSNSRFYEQYF. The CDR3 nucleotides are TGTGCCAGCGATTACCGGGGGTCAAACTCCCGATTCTACGAGCAGTACTTC.

As DNA, the CDR3 is TGTGCCAGCAGCCCATCCGACAGGATTTCCTACAATGAGCAGTTCTTC. It specifies CASSPSDRISYNEQFF. The genes are TRBV9 and TRBJ2-1, with D perhaps TRBD1 (6 bases). The CDR3 spans 16 residues. Germline CDR1 reads SGDLS; CDR2 reads YYNGEE. The germline V and J ends were trimmed by 4 bases and 1 base, with 15 bases remaining between them. Drawing the rest from reference TRBV9 and TRBJ2-1, the complete variable domain is DSGVTQTPKHLITATGQRVTLRCSPRSGDLSVYWYQQSLDQGLQFLIQYYNGEERAKGNILERFSAQQFPDLHSELNLSSLELGDSALYFCASSPSDRISYNEQFFGPGTRLTVL.

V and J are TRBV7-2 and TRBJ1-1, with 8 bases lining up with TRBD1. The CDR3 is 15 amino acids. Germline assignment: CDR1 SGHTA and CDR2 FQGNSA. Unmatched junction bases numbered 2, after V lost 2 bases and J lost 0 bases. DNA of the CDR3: TGTGCCAGCAGCTTACAGGGGGCGTTGAACACTGAAGCTTTCTTT. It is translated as CASSLQGALNTEAFF. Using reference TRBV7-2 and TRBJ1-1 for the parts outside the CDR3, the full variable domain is GAGVSQSPSNKVTEKGKDVELRCDPISGHTALYWYRQSLGQGLEFLIYFQGNSAPDKSGLPSDRFSAERTGGSVSTLTIQRTQQEDSAVYLCASSLQGALNTEAFFGQGTRLTVV.

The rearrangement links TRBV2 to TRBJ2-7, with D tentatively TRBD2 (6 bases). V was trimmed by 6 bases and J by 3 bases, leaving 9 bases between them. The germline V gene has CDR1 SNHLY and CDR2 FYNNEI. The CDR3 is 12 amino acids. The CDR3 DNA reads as TGTGCCAGCAGACTCGGGAGCTACGAGCAGTACTTC. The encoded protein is CASRLGSYEQYF.

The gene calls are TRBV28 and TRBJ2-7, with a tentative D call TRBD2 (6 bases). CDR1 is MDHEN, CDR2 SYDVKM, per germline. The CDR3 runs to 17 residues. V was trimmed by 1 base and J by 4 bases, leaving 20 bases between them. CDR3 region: CASSLSFLGTVQYEQYF. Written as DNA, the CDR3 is TGTGCCAGCAGTTTATCCTTCCTAGGGACTGTACAGTACGAGCAGTACTTC.

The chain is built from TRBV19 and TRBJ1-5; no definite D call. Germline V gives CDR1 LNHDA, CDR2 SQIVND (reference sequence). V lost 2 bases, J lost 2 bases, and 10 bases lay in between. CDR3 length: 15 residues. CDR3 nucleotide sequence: TGTGCCAGTAGTATACTTAGCCGGGGCAATCAGCCCCAGCATTTT. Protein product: CASSILSRGNQPQHF.

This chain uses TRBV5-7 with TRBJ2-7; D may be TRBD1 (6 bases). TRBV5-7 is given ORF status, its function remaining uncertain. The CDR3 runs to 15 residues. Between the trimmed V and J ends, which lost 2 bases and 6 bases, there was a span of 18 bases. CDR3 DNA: TGTGCCAGCAGCTTTTACAGGACAGATACCTTCGAGCAGTACTTC. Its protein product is CASSFYRTDTFEQYF.

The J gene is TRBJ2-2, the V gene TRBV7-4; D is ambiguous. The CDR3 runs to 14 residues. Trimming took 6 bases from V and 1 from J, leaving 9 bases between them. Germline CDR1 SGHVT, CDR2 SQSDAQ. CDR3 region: CASRPYGNTGELFF. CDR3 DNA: TGTGCCAGCAGACCCTACGGGAACACCGGGGAGCTGTTTTTT. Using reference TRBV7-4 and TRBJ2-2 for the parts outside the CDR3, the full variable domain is GAGVSQSPRYKVAKRGRDVALRCDSISGHVTLYWYRQTLGQGSEVLTYSQSDAQRDKSGRPSGRFSAERPERSVSTLKIQRTEQGDSAVYLCASRPYGNTGELFFGEGSRLTVL.

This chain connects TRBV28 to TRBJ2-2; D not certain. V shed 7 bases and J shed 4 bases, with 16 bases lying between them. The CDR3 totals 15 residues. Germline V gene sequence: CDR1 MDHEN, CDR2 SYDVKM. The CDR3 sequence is CASTLRAVFTGELFF. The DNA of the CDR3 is TGTGCCAGCACGCTCCGAGCTGTTTTCACCGGGGAGCTGTTTTTT.

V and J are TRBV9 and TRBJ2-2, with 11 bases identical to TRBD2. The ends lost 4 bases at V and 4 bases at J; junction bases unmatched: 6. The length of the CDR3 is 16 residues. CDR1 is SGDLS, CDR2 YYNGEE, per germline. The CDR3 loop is CASSNSGRVVTGELFF. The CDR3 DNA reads TGTGCCAGCAGCAATAGCGGGAGGGTTGTCACCGGGGAGCTGTTTTTT.

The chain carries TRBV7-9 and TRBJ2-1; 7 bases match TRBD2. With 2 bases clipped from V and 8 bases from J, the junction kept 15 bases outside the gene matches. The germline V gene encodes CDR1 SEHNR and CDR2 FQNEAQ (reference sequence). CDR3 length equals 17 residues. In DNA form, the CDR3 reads TGTGCCAGCAGCTTAACGGACGCACTAGCGAGCAGAGATGAGCAGTTCTTC. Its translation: CASSLTDALASRDEQFF.

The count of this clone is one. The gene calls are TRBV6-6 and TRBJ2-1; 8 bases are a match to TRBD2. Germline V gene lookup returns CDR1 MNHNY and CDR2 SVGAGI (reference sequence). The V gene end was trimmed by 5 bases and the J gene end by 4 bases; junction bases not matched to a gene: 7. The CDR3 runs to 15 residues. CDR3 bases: TGTGCCAGCAGTGCCCAAGCGGGAGCTTACAATGAGCAGTTCTTC. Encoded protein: CASSAQAGAYNEQFF.

The CDR3 loop reads CASSLGGSEQYF. CDR3 nucleotides: TGTGCCAGCAGCTTAGGCGGGAGCGAGCAGTACTTC. The genes are TRBV5-4 and TRBJ2-7; 7 bases agree with TRBD2. Germline V CDR1 and CDR2: SGHNT, YYREEE (reference sequence). The V gene end was trimmed by 2 bases and the J gene end by 6 bases; junction bases not matched to a gene: 2. The CDR3 contains 12 residues.

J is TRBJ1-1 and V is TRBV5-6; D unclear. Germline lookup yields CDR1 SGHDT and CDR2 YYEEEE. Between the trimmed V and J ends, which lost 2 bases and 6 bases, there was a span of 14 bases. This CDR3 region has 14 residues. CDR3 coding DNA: TGTGCCAGCAGCTTCAGCGGAGGGTCCGCTGAAGCTTTCTTT. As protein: CASSFSGGSAEAFF. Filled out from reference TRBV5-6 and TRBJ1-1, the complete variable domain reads DAGVTQSPTHLIKTRGQQVTLRCSPKSGHDTVSWYQQALGQGPQFIFQYYEEEERQRGNFPDRFSGHQFPNYSSELNVNALLLGDSALYLCASSFSGGSAEAFFGQGTRLTVV.

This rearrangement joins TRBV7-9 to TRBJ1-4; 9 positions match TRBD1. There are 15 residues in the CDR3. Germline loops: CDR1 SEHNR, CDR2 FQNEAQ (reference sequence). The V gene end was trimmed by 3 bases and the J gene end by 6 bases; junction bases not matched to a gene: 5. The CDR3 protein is CASSLGRQGDEKLFF. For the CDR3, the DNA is TGTGCCAGCAGCTTGGGGCGACAGGGGGATGAAAAACTGTTTTTT.

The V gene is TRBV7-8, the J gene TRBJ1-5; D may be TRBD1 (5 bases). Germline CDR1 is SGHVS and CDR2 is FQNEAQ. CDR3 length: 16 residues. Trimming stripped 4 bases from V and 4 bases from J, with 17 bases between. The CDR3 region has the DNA TGTGCCAGCAGCTACATCGCGGGGCAGGGAAATCAGCCCCAGCATTTT. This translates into CASSYIAGQGNQPQHF. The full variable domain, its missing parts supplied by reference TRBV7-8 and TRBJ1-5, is GAGVSQSPRYKVAKRGQDVALRCDPISGHVSLFWYQQALGQGPEFLTYFQNEAQLDKSGLPSDRFFAERPEGSVSTLKIQRTQQEDSAVYLCASSYIAGQGNQPQHFGDGTRLSIL.